This is a list of T cell receptor beta chains from one sample in a study of metastatic and nonmetastatic thyroid tumors. With MiXCR, TCRdb reprocessed the PCR reads. The sample lists approximately 40,000 clones; 25% to 30% were seen once. The sample consisted of blood. These receptors all stem from a male donor with papillary thyroid cancer or a benign thyroid nodule (not recorded which). Some clones in this sample may be carry-over from other donors' samples. Both conserved end residues are part of each CDR3. A D gene is named only where the DNA matches it firmly. Size is stated for part of the rows, as once, few or many counts, or as a class when the clone is expanded.

>TRBJ2-5|-|many|TRBV3-1
TGTGCCAGCTCGAAGGCCGGGACCAAAGAGACCCAGTACTTC
CASSKAGTKETQYF
>TRBJ1-5|-|many|TRBV9
TGTGCCAGCAGCCCAGGGGTTAGCCAGCCCCAGCATTTT
CASSPGVSQPQHF
>TRBJ2-5|-|-|TRBV4-1
TGCGCCAGCAGCCAAGTCATGGTAGAACGAGAGACCCAGTACTTC
CASSQVMVERETQYF
>TRBJ1-2|-|few|TRBV6-5
TGTGCCAGCAGTTACGGACCCTTACTCTATGGCTACACCTTC
CASSYGPLLYGYTF
>TRBJ2-7|-|-|TRBV20-1
TGCAGTGGGGGACAGTGGACTAACGAGCAGTACTTC
CSGGQWTNEQYF
>TRBJ1-2|-|many|TRBV6-1
TGTGCCAGCAGCCCGGGGGGGGTGACATTCTATGGCTACACCTTC
CASSPGGVTFYGYTF
>TRBJ2-3|-|-|TRBV15
TGTGCCACCATAGAAGCGCGGCGTAACACAGATACGCAGTATTTT
CATIEARRNTDTQYF
>TRBJ2-1|-|many|TRBV5-1
TGCGCCAGCAGCTTGGAACCCGGAGACTACAATGAGCAGTTCTTC
CASSLEPGDYNEQFF
>TRBJ2-2|-|-|TRBV11-2
TGTGCCAGCAGCTTAGAGGGCGGTACTCTCATGTTCGCGAACACCGGGGAGCTGTTTTTT
CASSLEGGTLMFANTGELFF
>TRBJ1-2|-|medium-sized|TRBV12-3/TRBV12-4
TGTGCCAGCAGTCCCAGATCCGTCTATGGCTACACCTTC
CASSPRSVYGYTF
>TRBJ1-1|-|many|TRBV9
TGTGCCAGCAGCGTAGAGGGGGGCACTGAAGCTTTCTTT
CASSVEGGTEAFF
>TRBJ2-7|-|-|TRBV6-5
TGTGCCAGCAGTTACCGGGCCAGCTACGAGCAGTACTTC
CASSYRASYEQYF
>TRBJ1-2|-|-|TRBV7-2
TGTGCCAGCAGGAAAGAAAGGGACGGCTACACCTTC
CASRKERDGYTF
>TRBJ1-2|-|-|TRBV28
TGTGCCAGCACAGGTTTTTTCGTTGACTATGGCTACACCTTC
CASTGFFVDYGYTF
>TRBJ2-1|TRBD2|many|TRBV11-2
TGTGCCAGCAGCTTAGGAGCGGGGGGGGTGAATGAGCAGTTCTTC
CASSLGAGGVNEQFF
>TRBJ1-5|-|-|TRBV6-1
TGTGCCAGCAGTGAATCCGAGTACCAACCGGGGCCCCAGCATTTT
CASSESEYQPGPQHF
>TRBJ2-5|TRBD2|-|TRBV2
TGTGCCAGCAGTGAAAGTGAGGGCGGGAGAAGCCAAGAGACCCAGTACTTC
CASSESEGGRSQETQYF
>TRBJ1-6|-|few|TRBV6-1
TGTGCCAGTGGGTCTCTAAATAATTCACCCCTCCACTTT
CASGSLNNSPLHF
>TRBJ1-5|TRBD1|-|TRBV20-1
TGCAGTGCTAGCGACGGGACAGTCAATCAGCCCCAGCATTTT
CSASDGTVNQPQHF
>TRBJ1-3|-|-|TRBV12-3/TRBV12-4
TGTGCCAGCAGCCAGGGCTCTGGAAACACCATATATTTT
CASSQGSGNTIYF
>TRBJ1-2|TRBD1|many|TRBV28
TGTGCCAGCAGTAAAGACAGGGGTATTAGGGGCTACACCTTC
CASSKDRGIRGYTF
>TRBJ1-3|-|-|TRBV19
TGTGCCAGTAAAAGCAGGGATGGAAACACCATATATTTT
CASKSRDGNTIYF
>TRBJ2-2|TRBD1|many|TRBV19
TGTGCCAGTAGTATGACGACAGGGACGGGGGAGCTGTTTTTT
CASSMTTGTGELFF
>TRBJ2-7|-|many|TRBV19
TGTGCCAGTAGCATCGGGTTCCAGGGTAGTTCCTACGAGCAGTACTTC
CASSIGFQGSSYEQYF
>TRBJ2-1|TRBD2|many|TRBV9
TGTGCCAGCAGCGTATCCGGGACTAGTTCCAATGAGCAGTTCTTC
CASSVSGTSSNEQFF
>TRBJ1-2|-|-|TRBV13
TGTGCCAGCAGCTTAGGTCGAAGGCCAGCTGACTATGGCTACTCCTTC
CASSLGRRPADYGYSF
>TRBJ1-2|TRBD1|few|TRBV28
TGTGCCAGCAGAAAGACCGGGACAGGAGGCTACACCTTC
CASRKTGTGGYTF
>TRBJ1-2|TRBD1|-|TRBV11-2
TGTGGCAGCAGCCTAACCAGACAGGGGGTTTGCTACACCTTC
CGSSLTRQGVCYTF
>TRBJ1-6|-|-|TRBV20-1
TGCAGTGCTAGGCAGACTAATTCACCCCTCCACTTT
CSARQTNSPLHF
>TRBJ2-3|-|-|TRBV6-1
TGTGCCAGCAGTGGACAGTGGGCGGTGACAGATACGCAGTATTTT
CASSGQWAVTDTQYF
>TRBJ2-3|-|many|TRBV9
TGTGCCAGCAGCGTGGGGGACATTTACGGGACAGATACGCAGTATTTT
CASSVGDIYGTDTQYF
>TRBJ2-1|-|-|TRBV5-6
TGTGCCAGCAGCCCCCGGGGGTCCACTATGGATGAGCAGTTCTTC
CASSPRGSTMDEQFF
>TRBJ1-6|TRBD1|-|TRBV4-1
TGCGCCAGCAGCCCAACCGGGACAGTCAATTCACCCCTCCACTTT
CASSPTGTVNSPLHF
>TRBJ1-6|-|many|TRBV4-2
TGTGCCAGCAGCCAAGACTCAGGGCCGCCCCTCCACTTT
CASSQDSGPPLHF
>TRBJ2-1|TRBD2|many|TRBV5-6
TGTGCCAGCAGCTTGGTAGCGGGGGGGCCTGGGGAGCAGTTCTTC
CASSLVAGGPGEQFF
>TRBJ2-2|-|medium-sized|TRBV6-1
TGTGCCAGCAGTGATGGGGACACCGGGGAGCTGTTTTTT
CASSDGDTGELFF